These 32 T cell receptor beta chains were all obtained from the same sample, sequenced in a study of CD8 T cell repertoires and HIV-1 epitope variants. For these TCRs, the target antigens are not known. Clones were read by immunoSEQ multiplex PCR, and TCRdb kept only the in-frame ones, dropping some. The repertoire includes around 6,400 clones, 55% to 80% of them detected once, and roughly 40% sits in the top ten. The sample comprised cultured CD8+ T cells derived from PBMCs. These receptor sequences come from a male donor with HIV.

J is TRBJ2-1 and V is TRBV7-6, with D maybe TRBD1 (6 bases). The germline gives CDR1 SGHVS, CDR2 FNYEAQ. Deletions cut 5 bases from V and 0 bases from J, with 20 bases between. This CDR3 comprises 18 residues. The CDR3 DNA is TGTGCCAGCAGCACCGAACCTAGCCAGGGGAGCTCCTACAATGAGCAGTTCTTC. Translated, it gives CASSTEPSQGSSYNEQFF.

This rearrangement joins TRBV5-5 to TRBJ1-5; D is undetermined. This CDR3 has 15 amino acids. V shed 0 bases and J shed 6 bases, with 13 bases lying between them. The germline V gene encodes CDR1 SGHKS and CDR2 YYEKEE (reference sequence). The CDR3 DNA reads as TGTGCCAGCAGCTTGGCCTGGCAGACTGGTCAGCCCCAGCATTTT. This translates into CASSLAWQTGQPQHF.

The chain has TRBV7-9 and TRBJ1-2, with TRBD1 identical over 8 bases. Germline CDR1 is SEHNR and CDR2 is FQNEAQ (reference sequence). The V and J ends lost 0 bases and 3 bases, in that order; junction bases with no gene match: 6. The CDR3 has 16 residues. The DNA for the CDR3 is TGTGCCAGCAGCTTAGCCCCAGGGGGCGCGGACTATGGCTACACCTTC. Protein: CASSLAPGGADYGYTF.

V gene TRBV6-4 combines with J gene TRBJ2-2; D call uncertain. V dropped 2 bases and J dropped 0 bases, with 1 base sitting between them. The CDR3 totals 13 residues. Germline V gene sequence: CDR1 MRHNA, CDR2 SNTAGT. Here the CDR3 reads CASSDTNTGELFF. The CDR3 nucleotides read TGTGCCAGCAGTGACACGAACACCGGGGAGCTGTTTTTT.

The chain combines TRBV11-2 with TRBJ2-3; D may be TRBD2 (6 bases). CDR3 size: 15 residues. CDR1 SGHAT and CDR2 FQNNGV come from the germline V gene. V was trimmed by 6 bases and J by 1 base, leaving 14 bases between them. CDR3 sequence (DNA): TGTGCCAGCAGTCGCGGGAACCCACGCACAGATACGCAGTATTTT. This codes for CASSRGNPRTDTQYF.

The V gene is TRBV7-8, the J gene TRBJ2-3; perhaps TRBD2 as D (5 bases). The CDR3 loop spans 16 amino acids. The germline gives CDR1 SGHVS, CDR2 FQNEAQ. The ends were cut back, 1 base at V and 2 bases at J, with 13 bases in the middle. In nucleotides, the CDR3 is TGTGCCAGCAGCTTAGTGGCTAGCTTTTCCACAGATACGCAGTATTTT. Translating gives CASSLVASFSTDTQYF. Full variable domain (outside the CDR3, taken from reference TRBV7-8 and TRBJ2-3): GAGVSQSPRYKVAKRGQDVALRCDPISGHVSLFWYQQALGQGPEFLTYFQNEAQLDKSGLPSDRFFAERPEGSVSTLKIQRTQQEDSAVYLCASSLVASFSTDTQYFGPGTRLTVL.

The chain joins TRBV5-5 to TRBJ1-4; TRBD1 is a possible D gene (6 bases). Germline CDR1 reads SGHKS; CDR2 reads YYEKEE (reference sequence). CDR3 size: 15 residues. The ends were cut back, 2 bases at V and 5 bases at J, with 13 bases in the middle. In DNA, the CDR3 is TGTGCCAGCAGCTTAGGGGGAGAGGGGAATGAAAAACTGTTTTTT. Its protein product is CASSLGGEGNEKLFF.

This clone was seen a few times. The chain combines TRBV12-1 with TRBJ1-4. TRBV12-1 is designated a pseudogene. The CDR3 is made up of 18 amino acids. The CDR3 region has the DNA TGTGCCAGCAGCTTTGGCGGACCGAACCCAGCAACTAATGAAAAACTGTTTTTT. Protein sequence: CASSFGGPNPATNEKLFF.

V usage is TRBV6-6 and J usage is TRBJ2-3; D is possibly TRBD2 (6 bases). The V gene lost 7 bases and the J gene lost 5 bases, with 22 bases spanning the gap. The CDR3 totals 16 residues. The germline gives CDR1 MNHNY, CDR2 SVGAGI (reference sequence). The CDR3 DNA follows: TGTGCCAGCACCCGAATACGGGGAGGAATAGAAGATACGCAGTATTTT. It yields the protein CASTRIRGGIEDTQYF.

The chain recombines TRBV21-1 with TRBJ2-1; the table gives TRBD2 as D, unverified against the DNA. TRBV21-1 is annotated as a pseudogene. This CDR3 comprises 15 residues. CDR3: CASSKEGLSYNEQFF. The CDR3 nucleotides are TGTGCCAGCAGCAAGGAGGGTCTCTCCTACAATGAGCAGTTCTTC.

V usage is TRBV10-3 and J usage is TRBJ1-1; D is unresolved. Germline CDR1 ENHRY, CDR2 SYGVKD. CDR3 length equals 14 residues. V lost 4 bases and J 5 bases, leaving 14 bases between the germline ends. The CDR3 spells CAISVDRDGTEAFF. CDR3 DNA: TGTGCCATCAGTGTGGATAGGGATGGAACTGAAGCTTTCTTT.

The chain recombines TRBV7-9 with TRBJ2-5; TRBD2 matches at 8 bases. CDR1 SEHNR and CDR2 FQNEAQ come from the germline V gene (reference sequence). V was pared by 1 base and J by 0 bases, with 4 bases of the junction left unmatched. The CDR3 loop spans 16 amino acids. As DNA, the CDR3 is TGTGCCAGCAGCTTAGGGGGTAGCGGGAACCAAGAGACCCAGTACTTC. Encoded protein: CASSLGGSGNQETQYF.

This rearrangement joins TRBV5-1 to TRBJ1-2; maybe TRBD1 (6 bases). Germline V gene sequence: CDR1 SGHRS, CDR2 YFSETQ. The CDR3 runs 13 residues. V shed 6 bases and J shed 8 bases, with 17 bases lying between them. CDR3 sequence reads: CASKPGELGGYTF. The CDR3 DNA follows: TGCGCCAGCAAGCCAGGGGAGCTGGGCGGCTACACCTTC.

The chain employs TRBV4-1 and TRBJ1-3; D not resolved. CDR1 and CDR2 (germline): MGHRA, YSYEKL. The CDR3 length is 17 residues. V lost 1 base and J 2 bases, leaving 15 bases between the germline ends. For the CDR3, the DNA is TGCGCCAGCAGCCAAGGCGGGATAAGAGGTGCTGGAAACACCATATATTTT. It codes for CASSQGGIRGAGNTIYF.

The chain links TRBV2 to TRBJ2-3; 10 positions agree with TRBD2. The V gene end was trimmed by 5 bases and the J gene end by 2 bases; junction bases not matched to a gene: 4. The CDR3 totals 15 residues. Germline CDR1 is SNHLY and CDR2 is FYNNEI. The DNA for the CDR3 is TGTGCCAGCAGTTTAGCGGGAGGAATCACAGATACGCAGTATTTT. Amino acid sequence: CASSLAGGITDTQYF.

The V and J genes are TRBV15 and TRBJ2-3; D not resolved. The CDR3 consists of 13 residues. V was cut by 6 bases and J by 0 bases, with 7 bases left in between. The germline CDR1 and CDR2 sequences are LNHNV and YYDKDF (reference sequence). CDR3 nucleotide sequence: TGTGCCACCAGGGGGTTAAGCACAGATACGCAGTATTTT. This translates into CATRGLSTDTQYF. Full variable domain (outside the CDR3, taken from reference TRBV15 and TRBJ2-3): DAMVIQNPRYQVTQFGKPVTLSCSQTLNHNVMYWYQQKSSQAPKLLFHYYDKDFNNEADTPDNFQSRRPNTSFCFLDIRSPGLGDTAMYLCATRGLSTDTQYFGPGTRLTVL.

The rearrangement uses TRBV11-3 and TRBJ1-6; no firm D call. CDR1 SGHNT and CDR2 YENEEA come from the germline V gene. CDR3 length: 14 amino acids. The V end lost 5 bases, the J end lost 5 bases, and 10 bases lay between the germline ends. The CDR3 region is CASSQSGNNSPLHF. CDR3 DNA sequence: TGTGCCAGCAGCCAATCCGGGAATAATTCACCCCTCCACTTT.

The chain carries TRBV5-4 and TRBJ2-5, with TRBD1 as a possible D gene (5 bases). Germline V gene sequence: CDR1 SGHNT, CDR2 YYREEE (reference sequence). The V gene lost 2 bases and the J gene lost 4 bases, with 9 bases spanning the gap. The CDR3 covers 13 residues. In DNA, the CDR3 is TGTGCCAGCAGCTTCAAAGGGGTAGAGACCCAGTACTTC. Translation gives CASSFKGVETQYF. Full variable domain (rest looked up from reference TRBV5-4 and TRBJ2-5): ETGVTQSPTHLIKTRGQQVTLRCSSQSGHNTVSWYQQALGQGPQFIFQYYREEENGRGNFPPRFSGLQFPNYSSELNVNALELDDSALYLCASSFKGVETQYFGPGTRLLVL.

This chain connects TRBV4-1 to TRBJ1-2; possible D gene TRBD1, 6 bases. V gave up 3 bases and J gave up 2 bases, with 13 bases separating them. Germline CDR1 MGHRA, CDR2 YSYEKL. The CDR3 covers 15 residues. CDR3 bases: TGCGCCAGCAGCCAGTCGCGGGGGCTGAACTATGGCTACACCTTC. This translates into CASSQSRGLNYGYTF.

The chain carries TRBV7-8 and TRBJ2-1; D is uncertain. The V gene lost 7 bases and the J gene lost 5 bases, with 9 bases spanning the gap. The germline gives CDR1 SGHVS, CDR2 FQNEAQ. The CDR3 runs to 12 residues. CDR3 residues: CASTLMDNEQFF. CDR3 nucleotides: TGTGCCAGCACCCTCATGGACAATGAGCAGTTCTTC. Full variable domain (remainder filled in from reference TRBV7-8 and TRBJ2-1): GAGVSQSPRYKVAKRGQDVALRCDPISGHVSLFWYQQALGQGPEFLTYFQNEAQLDKSGLPSDRFFAERPEGSVSTLKIQRTQQEDSAVYLCASTLMDNEQFFGPGTRLTVL.

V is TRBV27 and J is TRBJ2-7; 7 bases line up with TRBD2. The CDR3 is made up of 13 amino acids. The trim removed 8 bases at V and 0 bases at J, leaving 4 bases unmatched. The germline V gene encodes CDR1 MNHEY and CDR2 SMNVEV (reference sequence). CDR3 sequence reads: CASRGGLSYEQYF. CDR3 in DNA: TGTGCCAGCCGCGGGGGACTCTCCTACGAGCAGTACTTC.

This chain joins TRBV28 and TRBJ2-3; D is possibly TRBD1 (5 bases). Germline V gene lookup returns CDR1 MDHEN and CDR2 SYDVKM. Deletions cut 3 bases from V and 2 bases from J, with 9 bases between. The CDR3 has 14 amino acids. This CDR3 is CASSLIGDTDTQYF. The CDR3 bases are TGTGCCAGCAGTTTGATAGGGGACACAGATACGCAGTATTTT. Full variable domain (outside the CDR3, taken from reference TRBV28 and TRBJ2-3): DVKVTQSSRYLVKRTGEKVFLECVQDMDHENMFWYRQDPGLGLRLIYFSYDVKMKEKGDIPEGYSVSREKKERFSLILESASTNQTSMYLCASSLIGDTDTQYFGPGTRLTVL.

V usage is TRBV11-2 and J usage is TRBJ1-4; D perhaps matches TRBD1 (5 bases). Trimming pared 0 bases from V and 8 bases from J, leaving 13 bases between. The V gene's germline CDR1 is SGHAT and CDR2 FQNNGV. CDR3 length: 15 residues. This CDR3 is CASSLDIGAAEKLFF. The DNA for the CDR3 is TGTGCCAGCAGCTTAGACATTGGGGCTGCGGAAAAACTGTTTTTT.

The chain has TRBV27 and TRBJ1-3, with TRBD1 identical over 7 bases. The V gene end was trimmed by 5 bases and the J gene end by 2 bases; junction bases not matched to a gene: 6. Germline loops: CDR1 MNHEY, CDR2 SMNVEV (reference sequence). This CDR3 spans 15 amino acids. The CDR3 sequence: CASSQTGTAGNTIYF. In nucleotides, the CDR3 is TGTGCCAGCAGTCAAACCGGGACAGCTGGAAACACCATATATTTT.

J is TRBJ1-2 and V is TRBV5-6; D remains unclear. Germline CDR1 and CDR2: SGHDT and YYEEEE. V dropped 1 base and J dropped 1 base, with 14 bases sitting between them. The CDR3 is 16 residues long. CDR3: CASSLYPQDINYGYTF. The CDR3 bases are TGTGCCAGCAGCTTGTACCCCCAGGATATTAACTATGGCTACACCTTC.

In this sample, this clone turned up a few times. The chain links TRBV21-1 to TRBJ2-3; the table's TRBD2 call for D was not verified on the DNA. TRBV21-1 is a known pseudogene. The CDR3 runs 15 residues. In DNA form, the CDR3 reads TGTGCCAGCAGTTCTAGCGGATCGGGCACAGATACGCAGTATTTT. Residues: CASSSSGSGTDTQYF.

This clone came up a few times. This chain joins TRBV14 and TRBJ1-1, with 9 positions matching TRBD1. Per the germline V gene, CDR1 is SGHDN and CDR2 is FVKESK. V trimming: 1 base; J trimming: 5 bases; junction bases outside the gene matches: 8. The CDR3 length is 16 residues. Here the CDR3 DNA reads TGTGCCAGCAGCCAAGGGGGGACAGGGTCGAAAACTGAAGCTTTCTTT. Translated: CASSQGGTGSKTEAFF. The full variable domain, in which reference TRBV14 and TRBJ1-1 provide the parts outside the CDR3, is EAGVTQFPSHSVIEKGQTVTLRCDPISGHDNLYWYRRVMGKEIKFLLHFVKESKQDESGMPNNRFLAERTGGTYSTLKVQPAELEDSGVYFCASSQGGTGSKTEAFFGQGTRLTVV.

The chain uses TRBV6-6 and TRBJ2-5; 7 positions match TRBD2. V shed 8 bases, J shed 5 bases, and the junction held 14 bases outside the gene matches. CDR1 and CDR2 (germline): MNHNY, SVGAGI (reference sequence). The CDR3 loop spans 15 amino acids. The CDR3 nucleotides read TGTGCCAGCCTTCCCGTCCGGGGGGACGACGAGACCCAGTACTTC. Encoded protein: CASLPVRGDDETQYF.

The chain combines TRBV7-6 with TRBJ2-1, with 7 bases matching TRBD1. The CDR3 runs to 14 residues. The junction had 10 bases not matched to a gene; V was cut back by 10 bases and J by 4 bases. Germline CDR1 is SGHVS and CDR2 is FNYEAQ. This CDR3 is CATTRQGVYNEQFF. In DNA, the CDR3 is TGTGCCACCACGAGACAGGGCGTGTACAATGAGCAGTTCTTC.

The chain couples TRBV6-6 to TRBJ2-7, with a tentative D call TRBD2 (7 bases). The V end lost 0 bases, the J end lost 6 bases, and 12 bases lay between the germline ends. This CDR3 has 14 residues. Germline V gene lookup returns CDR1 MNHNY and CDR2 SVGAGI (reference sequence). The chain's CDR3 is CASSYSGGESEQYF. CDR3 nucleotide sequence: TGTGCCAGCAGTTACTCAGGGGGGGAAAGCGAGCAGTACTTC.

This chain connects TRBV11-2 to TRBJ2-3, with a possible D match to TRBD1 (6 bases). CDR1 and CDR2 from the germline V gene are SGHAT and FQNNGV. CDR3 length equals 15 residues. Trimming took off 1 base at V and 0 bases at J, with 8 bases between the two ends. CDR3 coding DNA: TGTGCCAGCAGCTTAGGGACAGCTAGCACAGATACGCAGTATTTT. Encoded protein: CASSLGTASTDTQYF.

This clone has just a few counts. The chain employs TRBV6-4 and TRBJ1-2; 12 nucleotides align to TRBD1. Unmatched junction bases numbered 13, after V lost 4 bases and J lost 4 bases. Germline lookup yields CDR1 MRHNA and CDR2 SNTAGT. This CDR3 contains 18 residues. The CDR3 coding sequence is TGTGCCAGCAGTGTCCCCCCCAGGGACAGGGGGCTTGTCTATGGCTACACCTTC. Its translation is CASSVPPRDRGLVYGYTF.